These T cell receptor beta chains were read from a single sample in a study of OX40 agonist ivuxolimab in advanced cancers. Sequencing used immunoSEQ multiplex PCR; TCRdb keeps in-frame clones, though not all of them. Among tens of thousands of clones listed, just over 85% were seen once. The sample was CD4+ or CD8+ T cells sorted from blood, taken in a trial of the OX40 agonist ivuxolimab. Source of these receptors: an adult with an advanced solid tumor such as melanoma, head and neck, liver or kidney cancer. Each CDR3 is given with its conserved first and last residue. A D gene is named only where the DNA matches it firmly. Clone size, where shown, is once, few, many, or a class for clones that have expanded.

>-|TRBJ1-2|TRBD1|TRBV11-2
CASSPGGLGGYTF
TGTGCCAGCAGCCCAGGGGGCTTGGGGGGCTACACCTTC
>few|TRBJ2-7|-|TRBV7-8
CASSLAGGTIPYEQYF
TGTGCCAGCAGCTTAGCGGGAGGCACGATCCCTTACGAGCAGTACTTC
>-|TRBJ1-2|-|TRBV6-1
CASSGLRDRANYGYTF
TGTGCCAGCAGTGGCCTCCGGGACCGTGCTAACTATGGCTACACCTTC
>-|TRBJ2-3|TRBD2|TRBV19
CASRLAGGPNTQYF
TGTGCCAGTAGACTAGCGGGAGGTCCGAATACGCAGTATTTT
>-|TRBJ2-1|-|TRBV14
CASSQEDSYNEQFF
TGTGCCAGCAGCCAAGAAGACTCCTACAATGAGCAGTTCTTC
>-|TRBJ2-5|-|TRBV5-4
CASSLVASQETQYF
TGTGCCAGCAGCTTGGTGGCCAGCCAAGAGACCCAGTACTTC
>-|TRBJ2-3|TRBD2|TRBV4-3
CASSLSRGLVGDTQYF
TGCGCCAGCAGCTTAAGCAGGGGACTAGTGGGAGATACGCAGTATTTT
>-|TRBJ2-3|TRBD2|TRBV7-2
CASSPGTSGREGARDTQYF
TGTGCCAGCAGTCCGGGGACTAGCGGGAGGGAGGGGGCTCGAGATACGCAGTATTTT
>-|TRBJ2-1|-|TRBV19
CASSIGLEGLNEQFF
TGTGCCAGTAGTATAGGCCTAGAGGGGCTCAATGAGCAGTTCTTC
>-|TRBJ1-2|-|TRBV28
CASLRDSNYGYTF
TGTGCCAGCTTGAGGGATTCGAACTATGGCTACACCTTC
>-|TRBJ2-1|TRBD2|TRBV14
CASSQDTSGWYNEQFF
TGTGCCAGCAGCCAAGATACTAGCGGGTGGTACAATGAGCAGTTCTTC
>-|TRBJ2-4|TRBD1|TRBV30
CAWSETGPGKNIQYF
TGTGCCTGGAGTGAGACAGGGCCGGGCAAAAACATTCAGTACTTC
>-|TRBJ2-7|TRBD1|TRBV6-6
CASSYRAVGQGYEQYF
TGTGCCAGCAGTTACCGTGCGGTGGGACAGGGTTACGAGCAGTACTTC
>-|TRBJ2-6|-|TRBV2
CASSEALSSGANVLTF
TGTGCCAGCAGTGAAGCGCTGAGCTCTGGGGCCAACGTCCTGACTTTC
>few|TRBJ2-7|TRBD1|TRBV14
CASSLSGTGTYEQYF
TGTGCCAGCAGCCTCTCCGGGACAGGGACCTACGAGCAGTACTTC
>-|TRBJ2-3|TRBD2|TRBV5-1
CASSSGLAGVGTDTQYF
TGCGCCAGCAGCTCAGGACTAGCGGGAGTTGGTACAGATACGCAGTATTTT
>-|TRBJ2-2|-|TRBV5-5
CASTPLGGENTGELFF
TGTGCCAGCACCCCTCTGGGCGGAGAAAACACCGGGGAGCTGTTTTTT
>-|TRBJ1-1|TRBD1|TRBV6-5
CASSQGGGTEAFF
TGTGCCAGCAGCCAGGGGGGGGGCACTGAAGCTTTCTTT
>-|TRBJ2-1|TRBD2|TRBV28
CASILAGGYEQFF
TGTGCCAGCATACTAGCGGGAGGATATGAGCAGTTCTTC
>once|TRBJ2-3|TRBD2|TRBV9
CASSVGGGRASFTDTQYF
TGTGCCAGCAGCGTAGGAGGCGGGAGGGCCTCGTTCACAGATACGCAGTATTTT
>-|TRBJ2-3|-|TRBV9
CASSVAGSTDTQYF
TGTGCCAGCAGCGTAGCTGGGAGCACAGATACGCAGTATTTT
>-|TRBJ2-1|-|TRBV6-6
CASSLAGFSYNEQFF
TGTGCCAGCAGCCTCGCGGGGTTCTCCTACAATGAGCAGTTCTTC
>-|TRBJ2-7|-|TRBV10-3
CAIVAGTGNYEQYF
TGTGCCATTGTTGCTGGAACAGGGAACTACGAGCAGTACTTC
>once|TRBJ2-5|TRBD2|TRBV27
CASSLSIRTSGTQETQYF
TGTGCCAGCAGTTTATCTATTAGGACTAGCGGTACTCAAGAGACCCAGTACTTC
>-|TRBJ2-3|-|TRBV9
CASSVSSSSTDTQYF
TGTGCCAGCAGCGTGTCTAGCTCTAGCACAGATACGCAGTATTTT
>-|TRBJ1-2|TRBD1|TRBV5-6
CASSLGRGSFYGYTF
TGTGCCAGCAGCTTGGGCAGGGGGAGTTTCTATGGCTACACCTTC
>-|TRBJ2-7|TRBD1|TRBV5-1
CASSSRDSSYEQYF
TGCGCCAGCAGCTCCCGGGACAGTTCCTACGAGCAGTACTTC
>-|TRBJ2-2|TRBD2|TRBV6-1
CASKSPSGRAGELFF
TGTGCCAGCAAATCTCCTAGCGGGAGGGCCGGGGAGCTGTTTTTT
>-|TRBJ1-5|-|TRBV5-4
CASSLELGIVSNQPQHF
TGTGCCAGCAGCTTGGAGCTGGGGATAGTGAGCAATCAGCCCCAGCATTTT
>-|TRBJ2-5|-|TRBV7-3
CASSSPPGETQYF
TGTGCCAGCAGCTCCCCCCCCGGGGAGACCCAGTACTTC
>-|TRBJ2-7|-|TRBV6-5
CASSPSGTAWSEQYF
TGTGCCAGCAGCCCCTCCGGGACCGCCTGGTCCGAGCAGTACTTC
>-|TRBJ2-1|TRBD2|TRBV11-3
CASSLGLAASNEQFF
TGTGCCAGCAGCTTAGGACTAGCCGCCTCCAATGAGCAGTTCTTC
>-|TRBJ2-5|TRBD2|TRBV28
CASSLFRGTSLGETQYF
TGTGCCAGCAGTTTATTTCGGGGGACTAGTCTTGGGGAGACCCAGTACTTC
>-|TRBJ1-2|-|TRBV6-6
CASSPVQDSYGYTF
TGTGCCAGCTCCCCCGTACAGGATAGCTATGGCTACACCTTC
>-|TRBJ2-5|TRBD2|TRBV28
CASSAGLVVETQYF
TGTGCCAGCAGCGCGGGACTAGTAGTCGAGACCCAGTACTTC
>-|TRBJ2-2|-|TRBV7-8
CALVSGTNTGELFF
TGTGCCCTCGTAAGCGGCACGAACACCGGGGAGCTGTTTTTT
>-|TRBJ2-2|TRBD2|TRBV11-1
CASSASGSAGELFF
TGTGCCAGCAGCGCTAGCGGGAGTGCCGGGGAGCTGTTTTTT
>once|TRBJ2-7|TRBD1|TRBV28
CASSKQGYEQYF
TGTGCCAGCAGCAAACAGGGGTACGAGCAGTACTTC
>-|TRBJ2-3|TRBD2|TRBV19
CASSMGLAGGRTDTQYF
TGTGCCAGTAGTATGGGACTAGCGGGGGGCCGCACAGATACGCAGTATTTT